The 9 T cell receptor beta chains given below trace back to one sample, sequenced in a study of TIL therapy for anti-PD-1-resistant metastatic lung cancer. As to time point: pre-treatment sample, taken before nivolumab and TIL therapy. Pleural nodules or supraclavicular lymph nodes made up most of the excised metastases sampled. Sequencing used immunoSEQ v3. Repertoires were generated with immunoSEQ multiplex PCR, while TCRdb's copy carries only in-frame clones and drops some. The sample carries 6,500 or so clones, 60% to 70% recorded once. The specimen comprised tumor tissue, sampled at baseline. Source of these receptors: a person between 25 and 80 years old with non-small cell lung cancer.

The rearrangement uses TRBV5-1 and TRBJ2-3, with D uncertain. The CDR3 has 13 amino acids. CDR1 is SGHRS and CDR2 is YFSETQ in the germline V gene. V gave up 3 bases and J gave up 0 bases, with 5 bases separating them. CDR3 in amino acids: CASSSTSTDTQYF. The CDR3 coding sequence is TGCGCCAGCAGCTCCACTAGCACAGATACGCAGTATTTT.

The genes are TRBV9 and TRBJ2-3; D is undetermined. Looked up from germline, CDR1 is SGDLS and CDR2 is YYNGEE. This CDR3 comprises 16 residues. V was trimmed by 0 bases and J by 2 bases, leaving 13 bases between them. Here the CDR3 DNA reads TGTGCCAGCAGCGTAGCCCGTTCAACGGCCACAGATACGCAGTATTTT. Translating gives CASSVARSTATDTQYF.

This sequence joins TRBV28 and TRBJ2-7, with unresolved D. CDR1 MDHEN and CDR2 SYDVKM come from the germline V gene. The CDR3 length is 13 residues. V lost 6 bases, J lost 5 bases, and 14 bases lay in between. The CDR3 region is CASRRKNINEQYF. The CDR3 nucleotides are TGTGCCAGCAGGCGAAAAAACATCAACGAGCAGTACTTC.

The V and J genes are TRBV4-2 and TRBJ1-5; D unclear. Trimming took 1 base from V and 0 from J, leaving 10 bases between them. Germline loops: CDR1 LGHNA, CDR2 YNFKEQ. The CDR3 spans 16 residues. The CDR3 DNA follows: TGTGCCAGCAGCCAAGCGAGCCAATATAGCAATCAGCCCCAGCATTTT. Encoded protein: CASSQASQYSNQPQHF.

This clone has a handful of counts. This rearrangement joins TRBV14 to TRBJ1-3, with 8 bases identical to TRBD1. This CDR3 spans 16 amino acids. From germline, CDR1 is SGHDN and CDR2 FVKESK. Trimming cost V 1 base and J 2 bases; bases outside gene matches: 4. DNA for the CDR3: TGTGCCAGCAGCCAAGGGGTCAGGGGGCCTGGAAACACCATATATTTT. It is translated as CASSQGVRGPGNTIYF.

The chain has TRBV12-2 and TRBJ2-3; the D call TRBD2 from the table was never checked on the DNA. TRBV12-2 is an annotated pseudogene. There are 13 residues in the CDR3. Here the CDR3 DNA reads TGTGCAAGTCGCTTAACTAGACCAGATACGCAGTATTTT. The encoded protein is CASRLTRPDTQYF.

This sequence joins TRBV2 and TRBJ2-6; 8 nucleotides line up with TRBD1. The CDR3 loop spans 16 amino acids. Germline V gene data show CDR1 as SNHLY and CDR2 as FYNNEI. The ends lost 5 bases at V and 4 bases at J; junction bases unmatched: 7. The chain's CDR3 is CASSLQGAVGANVLTF. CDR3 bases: TGTGCCAGCAGTCTGCAGGGGGCGGTAGGGGCCAACGTCCTGACTTTC.

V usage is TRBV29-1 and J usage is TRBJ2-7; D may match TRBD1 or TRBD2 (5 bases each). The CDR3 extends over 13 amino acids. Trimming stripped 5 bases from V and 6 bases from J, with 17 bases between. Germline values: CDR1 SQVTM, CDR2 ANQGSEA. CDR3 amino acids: CSVSRGPPSEQYF. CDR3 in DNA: TGCAGCGTTTCGAGGGGCCCCCCCAGCGAGCAGTACTTC.

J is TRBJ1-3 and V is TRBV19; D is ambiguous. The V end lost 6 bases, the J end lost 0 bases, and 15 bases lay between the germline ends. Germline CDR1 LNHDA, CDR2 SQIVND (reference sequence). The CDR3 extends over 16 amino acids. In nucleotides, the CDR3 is TGTGCCAGTAGGGCCCTACAAGGGAGCTCTGGAAACACCATATATTTT. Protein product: CASRALQGSSGNTIYF.